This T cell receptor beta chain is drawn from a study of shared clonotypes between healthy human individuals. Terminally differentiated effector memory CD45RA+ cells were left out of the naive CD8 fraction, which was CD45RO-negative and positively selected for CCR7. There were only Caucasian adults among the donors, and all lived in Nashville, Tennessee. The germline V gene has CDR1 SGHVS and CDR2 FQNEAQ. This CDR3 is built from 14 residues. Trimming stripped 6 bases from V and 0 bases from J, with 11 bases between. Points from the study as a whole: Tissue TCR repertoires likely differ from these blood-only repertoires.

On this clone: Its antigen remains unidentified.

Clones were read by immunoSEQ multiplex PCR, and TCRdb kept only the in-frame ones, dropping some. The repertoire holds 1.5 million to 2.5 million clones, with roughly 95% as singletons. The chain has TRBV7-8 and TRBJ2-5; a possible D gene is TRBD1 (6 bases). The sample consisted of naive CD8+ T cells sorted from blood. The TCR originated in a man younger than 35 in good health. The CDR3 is CASRWTAYQETQYF. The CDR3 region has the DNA TGTGCCAGCAGATGGACAGCGTACCAAGAGACCCAGTACTTC.